This T cell receptor (beta chain) was captured in a study of regulatory T cells in long-lasting Graves disease (dated by TCRdb to about 2021). For the wider study: Persistent Graves' disease was defined as antithyroid drug treatment for over 5 years with persistently positive TSH receptor autoantibodies. Patients with persistent Graves' disease were compared with patients with newly diagnosed Graves' disease using TCR sequencing and RNA sequencing of peripheral blood. The study took place in China and was registered as a clinical trial. A total of around 35 samples underwent TCR sequencing, from some 13 patients with persistent Graves' disease and roughly 20 patients with newly diagnosed Graves' disease. In the clinical cohort, patients with persistent Graves' disease had used antithyroid drugs for an average of about 10.3 years.

V drops 6 bases and J drops 4 bases, leaving 18 bases in between. The CDR3 runs 16 residues from the cysteine to the phenylalanine. Of all the DNA, just the CDR3 is kept, 48 bases in frame from base 1. The germline V gene supplies CDR1 MDHEN and CDR2 SYDVKM. This clonotype was counted many times. Its antigen is still unknown. No much larger clone is present one base from it, and per-base qualities are unavailable. The paper as a whole reports these results and caveats: Sequencing and analysis were restricted to the TCR beta chain. As a limitation, the authors acknowledged that the small sample size may reduce accuracy. Peripheral blood alone was examined, since thyroid tissue, which constituted the primary lesion, could not be accessed. More public clonotypes were shared among persistent patients (under 3,000) than among newly diagnosed patients (roughly 1,000). Compared with newly diagnosed patients, patients with persistent Graves' disease had lower TCR Shannon entropy and fewer highly expanded clones, which suggests clonal expansion. Persistent disease showed preferential use of TRBV28, TRBJ1-2 and TRBJ2-5, whereas newly diagnosed disease favored TRBV20-1 and TRBJ2-1.

The label giving this sample's time point can be read as: persistent/refractory GD, antithyroid drugs over 5 years with positive TRAb. For both TCR sequencing and RNA sequencing, RNA was extracted from PBMCs using TRIzol. The diagnosis of Graves' disease was made according to American Thyroid Association guidelines. Patients for the study were recruited at an endocrinology department in Xi'an, China. From each patient, 7.5 to 10 milliliters of peripheral blood was collected into an EDTA anticoagulant tube. Ficoll Paque Plus density gradient separation was used to isolate PBMCs, and no further T cell sorting was done. RNA quality was checked with an Agilent 2100 Bioanalyzer and agarose gel, and concentration with a NanoDrop 2000. Receptor amplification or capture employed multiplex PCR. Sequencing was performed on an Illumina HiSeq 4000. To build TCR beta libraries, CDR3 regions were amplified by Arm-PCR using iRepertoire HTBI primers. Before sequencing, the PCR products went through gel purification. The original methods were these. Across samples, roughly 60 TRBV and 15 or so TRBJ segments were identified and used for gene usage analysis of CDR3 amino acid clonotypes. Filtered high-quality paired reads were merged into contigs using COPE and FqMerger. BLAST was used to align contigs to IMGT TRBV, TRBD and TRBJ reference genes, and CDR3 was defined according to IMGT. Clonotypes above 0.1% frequency were classified as highly expanded clones. Shannon entropy was used to measure repertoire diversity, and the Gini coefficient was used to measure V-J evenness. Public clonotypes were defined as clonotypes shared by more than one individual. TCRdb reprocessed the public reads (quality trimming at Q25 with fastp, clone calling with MiXCR) and kept in-frame beta chains. CDR3 protein sequences are deduplicated, and each keeps its most common genes and DNA. The V and J calls, along with clone size, are taken from TCRdb and not from the paper's own processing. Present in this sample are fewer than 550,000 distinct CDR3 sequences, about a fifth of which were seen just once. In total, the top ten clones hold roughly 7.7% of the sample.

The sample was peripheral blood mononuclear cells (PBMCs), taken when the disease was refractory, from a patient treated with antithyroid drugs. The origin of this receptor is a female donor with Graves disease. The rearranged chain carries TRBV28 and TRBJ2-2, and TRBD2 may be the D gene, going by 6 matching bases. The CDR3 protein is CASSLPTRTGTGELFF. The bases are TGTGCCAGCAGCCTCCCGACTAGGACTGGCACCGGGGAGCTGTTTTTT.